These T cell receptor beta chains were read from a single sample in a study of shared clonotypes between healthy human individuals. Assay: immunoSEQ multiplex PCR; the TCRdb copy retains only in-frame clones and omits some. The top ten hold roughly 0.13% of the sample, which has some 2,100,000 clones, almost 96% seen once. Material: naive CD4+ T cells sorted from blood. Receptors were obtained from a young man in good health. The CDR3 runs from the conserved cysteine through the conserved F or W. Fields, in order: V gene, CDR3 protein.

TRBV2,CASSGPQGSVTEAFF
TRBV19,CASSSSGTASYEQYF
TRBV28,CASRSRTAQETQYF
TRBV5-1,CASSVGLADAAYF
TRBV19,CASRPGTGITDTQYF
TRBV6-1,CASSEPVQGMIYEQYF
TRBV30,CAWSVQAAGANVLTF
TRBV7-6,CASSPGTGGYEQYF
TRBV5-6,CASSLGRNEKLFF
TRBV2,CASMGQGNEKLFF
TRBV5-1,CASRLFGGQFQETQYF
TRBV28,CASSTLAIVPYF
TRBV6-5,CASSYGQDYYGYTF
TRBV5-1,CASSLVLAGAYGYTF
TRBV29-1,CSVDLLPYEQYF
TRBV21-1,CASSKALGGTEAFF
TRBV19,CASQSGTPSPLHF
TRBV10-3,CAISGGPWRETQYF
TRBV28,CASSPGGRETQYF
TRBV6-5,CASSIQGFSTEAFF
TRBV21-1,CASSKAPVTGPHEQYF
TRBV10-3,CAISDEGARSYGYTF
TRBV28,CASSTRTGRTEAFF
TRBV6-1,CASRKEEYQETQYF
TRBV7-2,CASSKNRDRGFVYGYTF
TRBV9,CASSALADSNQPQHF
TRBV13,CASSLRRVTNTGELFF
TRBV10-3,CAISENSGGSTQYF
TRBV7-2,CASSLAGLNREQYF
TRBV7-6,CASSLLRGNTEAFF
TRBV6-1,CASSTQGAGADTQYF
TRBV6-5,CASSNWDNEQFF